A selection of T cell receptor beta chains follows, all from one sample in a study of blood T cell repertoires in COVID-19. Clones were read by immunoSEQ multiplex PCR, and TCRdb kept only the in-frame ones, dropping some. Among 350,000 to 500,000 clones, 70% to 90% were seen once, and the ten largest hold 1.2% to 1.5%. The sequenced sample was PBMCs or T cells enriched from blood (not recorded which). The receptors here all came from a woman between 18 and 29 years old who had been exposed to COVID-19. The CDR3 runs from the conserved cysteine through the conserved F or W. A D gene is named only where the DNA matches it firmly. Some rows mark clone size as missing; the rest say once, few, many or name a class of expanded clone.

J: TRBJ1-1
size: NA
V: TRBV19
D: TRBD1
DNA: TGTGCCAGTAGTATTCCGGGGACAGTGACTGAAGCTTTCTTT
CDR3: CASSIPGTVTEAFF

J: TRBJ2-2
size: NA
V: TRBV11-1
D: NA
DNA: TGTGCCAGCAGCCCGCGGTACCATCCTGAAGCCGGGGAGCTGTTTTTT
CDR3: CASSPRYHPEAGELFF

J: TRBJ2-3
size: NA
V: TRBV24-1
D: TRBD2
DNA: TGTGCCACCAGTGATTTGTGGACTAGCGGGGCGCCTAGCACAGATACGCAGTATTTT
CDR3: CATSDLWTSGAPSTDTQYF

J: TRBJ1-6
size: NA
V: TRBV18
D: NA
DNA: TGTGCCAGCTCACCCCGGGAGGGTGAGGGTTCACCCCTCCACTTT
CDR3: CASSPREGEGSPLHF

J: TRBJ2-7
size: NA
V: TRBV9
D: TRBD2
DNA: TGTGCCAGCAGCGTAGCCCCGATACTAGCGGGAGGGCCTCTGGACTACGAGCAGTACTTC
CDR3: CASSVAPILAGGPLDYEQYF

J: TRBJ2-1
size: NA
V: TRBV5-4
D: TRBD2
DNA: TGTGCCAGCAGCTATGGGACTAGCGGGAGTAGGTGGGAGTTCTTC
CDR3: CASSYGTSGSRWEFF

J: TRBJ1-5
size: NA
V: TRBV29-1
D: NA
DNA: TGCAGCGTTGGTACCGGGGGGAATCAGCCCCAGCATTTT
CDR3: CSVGTGGNQPQHF

J: TRBJ1-5
size: NA
V: TRBV5-3
D: NA
DNA: TGTGCCAGAAGCTCCCCAAGGCAGGGTGTACATCAGCCCCAGCATTTT
CDR3: CARSSPRQGVHQPQHF

J: TRBJ1-3
size: NA
V: TRBV14
D: NA
DNA: TGTGCCAGCAGCACCCACTTAGCCGGTCACACCATATATTTT
CDR3: CASSTHLAGHTIYF

J: TRBJ1-4
size: NA
V: TRBV5-1
D: TRBD1
DNA: TGCGCCAGCAGCTTGAGAGGGACAGGGGGTGAAAAACTGTTTTTT
CDR3: CASSLRGTGGEKLFF

J: TRBJ1-6
size: once
V: TRBV7-9
D: NA
DNA: TGTGCCAGCAGCTTAGACAGCAATTCACCCCTCCACTTT
CDR3: CASSLDSNSPLHF

J: TRBJ2-1
size: NA
V: TRBV4-1
D: TRBD2
DNA: TGCGCCAGCAGCCAAGAATTCACTAGCGGGGGGGTTGGTGAGCAGTTCTTC
CDR3: CASSQEFTSGGVGEQFF

J: TRBJ2-7
size: NA
V: TRBV9
D: NA
DNA: TGTGCCAGCAGCCCCCTTTCAGGCAGAGCCTACGAGCAGTACTTC
CDR3: CASSPLSGRAYEQYF

J: TRBJ2-1
size: NA
V: TRBV27
D: NA
DNA: TGTGCCAGCAGTTTAAGCGAATACAATGAGCAGTTCTTC
CDR3: CASSLSEYNEQFF

J: TRBJ2-7
size: NA
V: TRBV3-1/TRBV3-2
D: TRBD2
DNA: TGTGCCAGCAGCCCCACGGGACTAGCGGGACCCTACGAGCAGTACTTC
CDR3: CASSPTGLAGPYEQYF

J: TRBJ1-2
size: NA
V: TRBV4-2
D: NA
DNA: TGTGCCAGCAGCCAATCTGGGGCCGCTGGCTACACCTTC
CDR3: CASSQSGAAGYTF

J: TRBJ1-1
size: NA
V: TRBV11-2
D: TRBD1
DNA: TGTGCCAGCAGCTGGACCGGGACAGGCTACACTGAAGCTTTCTTT
CDR3: CASSWTGTGYTEAFF

J: TRBJ1-4
size: NA
V: TRBV28
D: TRBD1
DNA: TGTGCCAGCAAGGATTTCCGGACAGGGGGTAACGAAAAACTGTTTTTT
CDR3: CASKDFRTGGNEKLFF

J: TRBJ1-4
size: NA
V: TRBV5-1
D: NA
DNA: TGCGCCAGCAGCTTGAGCTTGTCTGAAAAACTGTTTTTT
CDR3: CASSLSLSEKLFF

J: TRBJ2-7
size: few
V: TRBV11-3
D: NA
DNA: TGTGCCAGCAGCTTAGATCTTCAGGGCGAGCAGTACTTC
CDR3: CASSLDLQGEQYF

J: TRBJ1-1
size: NA
V: TRBV28
D: NA
DNA: TGTGCCAGCACCGGACAGCCGAACACTGAAGCTTTCTTT
CDR3: CASTGQPNTEAFF

J: TRBJ2-3
size: once
V: TRBV5-8
D: NA
DNA: TGTGCCAGCAGCAGCAGAGCGGGTTTAAGTGGTCGGTATTTT
CDR3: CASSSRAGLSGRYF

J: TRBJ2-7
size: NA
V: TRBV5-8
D: NA
DNA: TGTGCCAGCAGCTGGATCCTACAGGGAAAGCAGTACTTC
CDR3: CASSWILQGKQYF